These 23 T cell receptor beta chains originate from one sample sequenced in a study of CD8+ T cells in alopecia areata. Documented treatment: oral pan-JAK inhibitor, 5-10 mg twice daily. Reverse transcription of extracted RNA yielded cDNA, which provided the sequencing template. This table comes from immunoSEQ multiplex PCR, and its TCRdb copy is limited to in-frame clones, with some not included. The sample carries 200,000 to 250,000 clones, 35% to 45% recorded once. This sample comprised CD4+ T cells sorted from blood, obtained at approximately week 30, from a patient treated with tofacitinib. Receptor source: a human donor with alopecia areata.

This chain connects TRBV29-1 to TRBJ1-5, with 8 positions matching TRBD1. Germline V gene lookup returns CDR1 SQVTM and CDR2 ANQGSEA. This CDR3 spans 13 amino acids. V shed 6 bases and J 4 bases; nucleotides not matched to a gene: 5. CDR3 residues: CSVLDRANQPQHF. Written as DNA, the CDR3 is TGCAGCGTCTTGGACAGGGCGAATCAGCCCCAGCATTTT.

The chain couples TRBV14 to TRBJ1-4, with D tentatively TRBD1 (6 bases). Germline lookup yields CDR1 SGHDN and CDR2 FVKESK. This CDR3 spans 16 amino acids. V was cut by 3 bases and J by 1 base, with 12 bases left in between. The chain's CDR3 is CASSHLSGVTNEKLFF. CDR3 sequence (DNA): TGTGCCAGCAGCCACCTGTCAGGGGTAACTAATGAAAAACTGTTTTTT.

This sequence joins TRBV4-1 and TRBJ1-5; D is possibly TRBD1 (5 bases). V was cut by 3 bases and J by 5 bases, with 8 bases left in between. This CDR3 has 13 residues. Germline CDR1 MGHRA, CDR2 YSYEKL. CDR3 sequence reads: CASSQRDDQPQHF. The CDR3 coding sequence is TGCGCCAGCAGCCAGAGGGACGATCAGCCCCAGCATTTT.

Turning to this clone: The same CDR3 also results from other DNA sequences found in this sample. The chain is built from TRBV7-8 and TRBJ2-6, with D tentatively TRBD2 (5 bases). Deletions cut 1 base from V and 2 bases from J, with 6 bases between. Germline-derived CDR1 and CDR2 are SGHVS and FQNEAQ. There are 15 residues in the CDR3. This CDR3 reads CASSLERAGANVLTF. CDR3 bases: TGTGCCAGCAGCTTAGAGAGGGCTGGGGCCAACGTCCTGACTTTC.

This clone was detected only a few times. The chain uses TRBV9 and TRBJ2-6; D is undetermined. The CDR3 contains 14 residues. V shed 4 bases and J shed 0 bases, with 5 bases lying between them. Per germline, CDR1 SGDLS and CDR2 YYNGEE. CDR3 DNA: TGTGCCAGCAGCCCACACTCTGGGGCCAACGTCCTGACTTTC. This gives the protein CASSPHSGANVLTF.

The sample holds a few counts of this clone. The J gene is TRBJ2-7, the V gene TRBV4-1; 8 nucleotides line up with TRBD1. CDR3 length equals 14 residues. Trimming removed 3 bases from V and 7 bases from J; junction bases left unmatched: 8. Germline V gene lookup returns CDR1 MGHRA and CDR2 YSYEKL. The DNA for the CDR3 is TGCGCCAGCAGCCACATAGGACAGGGTCTTGAGCAGTACTTC. As protein: CASSHIGQGLEQYF.

V gene TRBV7-2 combines with J gene TRBJ1-1; a possible D gene is TRBD1 (6 bases). The CDR3 extends over 14 amino acids. Looked up from germline, CDR1 is SGHTA and CDR2 is FQGNSA. V gave up 5 bases and J gave up 0 bases, with 10 bases separating them. CDR3 sequence reads: CASSEDRLNTEAFF. For the CDR3, the DNA is TGTGCCAGCAGCGAGGACAGATTGAACACTGAAGCTTTCTTT.

Note on this clone: The sample contains more than one DNA sequence encoding this CDR3. The chain couples TRBV6-6 to TRBJ2-7; D not certain. The germline V and J ends were trimmed by 5 bases and 4 bases, with 6 bases remaining between them. There are 11 residues in the CDR3. Germline V gene sequence: CDR1 MNHNY, CDR2 SVGAGI (reference sequence). CDR3: CASSRQYEQYF. The CDR3 DNA follows: TGTGCCAGCAGTCGCCAGTACGAGCAGTACTTC.

This chain joins TRBV6-6 and TRBJ1-5, with no clear D. The CDR3 is 14 amino acids. Trimming shortened V by 4 bases and J by 0 bases, and 7 bases separated the two germline ends. Germline lookup yields CDR1 MNHNY and CDR2 SVGAGI (reference sequence). CDR3 protein: CASSSESSNQPQHF. The CDR3 nucleotides read TGTGCCAGCAGTTCCGAAAGTAGCAATCAGCCCCAGCATTTT.

This chain uses TRBV30 with TRBJ2-7, with D maybe TRBD2 (5 bases). The CDR3 contains 14 residues. V lost 3 bases and J lost 0, with 12 bases in between. Germline V gene sequence: CDR1 GTSNPN, CDR2 SVGIG (reference sequence). CDR3 nucleotide sequence: TGTGCCTGGAGGGACTTGGGGAGCTCCTACGAGCAGTACTTC. Amino acids: CAWRDLGSSYEQYF.

The rearrangement joins TRBV29-1 to TRBJ2-3; D could derive from TRBD1 or TRBD2 (5 bases each). This CDR3 contains 15 residues. V was trimmed by 5 bases and J by 2 bases, leaving 17 bases between them. The germline gives CDR1 SQVTM, CDR2 ANQGSEA. In nucleotides, the CDR3 is TGCAGCGTTCCCAACCGGGACGGTTTCACAGATACGCAGTATTTT. Its translation: CSVPNRDGFTDTQYF.

This clone was counted many times. The chain joins TRBV7-2 to TRBJ1-5; D not certain. Germline CDR1 is SGHTA and CDR2 is FQGNSA. The CDR3 is 16 residues long. Trimming cost V 0 bases and J 3 bases, with 12 bases left between them. CDR3 sequence: CASSLAHGPNNQPQHF. The CDR3 coding sequence is TGTGCCAGCAGCTTAGCCCACGGGCCGAACAATCAGCCCCAGCATTTT.

This chain connects TRBV29-1 to TRBJ1-1; TRBD1 matches at 8 bases. Germline V CDR1 and CDR2: SQVTM, ANQGSEA. This CDR3 contains 14 residues. The ends lost 7 bases at V and 0 bases at J; junction bases unmatched: 7. The CDR3 sequence is CSAQGAWMNTEAFF. The CDR3 nucleotides are TGCAGCGCTCAGGGGGCATGGATGAACACTGAAGCTTTCTTT.

This clone appeared once. V usage is TRBV7-9 and J usage is TRBJ2-2; 13 bases fit TRBD2. The CDR3 covers 15 residues. V dropped 4 bases and J dropped 7; count of bases not matched to a gene: 3. Per the germline V gene, CDR1 is SEHNR and CDR2 is FQNEAQ (reference sequence). The chain's CDR3 is CASSSRTSGGGELFF. The CDR3 DNA reads as TGTGCCAGCAGCTCTCGGACTAGCGGGGGCGGGGAGCTGTTTTTT. The full variable domain, with the rest looked up from reference TRBV7-9 and TRBJ2-2, is DTGVSQNPRHKITKRGQNVTFRCDPISEHNRLYWYRQTLGQGPEFLTYFQNEAQLEKSRLLSDRFSAERPKGSFSTLEIQRTEQGDSAMYLCASSSRTSGGGELFFGEGSRLTVL.

This clone has a handful of counts. V usage is TRBV7-3 and J usage is TRBJ1-1, with unresolved D. Germline V lookup: CDR1 SGHTA, CDR2 FQGTGA. Trimming removed 2 bases from V and 8 bases from J, with 9 bases in between. The CDR3 contains 12 residues. For the CDR3, the DNA is TGTGCCAGCAGCTTATCGGGAGGGGAAGCTTTCTTT. It yields the protein CASSLSGGEAFF.

The chain carries TRBV27 and TRBJ2-7; TRBD2 agrees at 10 bases. The CDR3 spans 15 residues. In germline, CDR1 is MNHEY, CDR2 SMNVEV (reference sequence). With V trimmed by 7 bases and J by 2 bases, 8 bases remained unmatched. The CDR3 region is CASKPSGGAPYEQYF. DNA of the CDR3: TGTGCCAGCAAACCCAGCGGGGGGGCCCCCTACGAGCAGTACTTC.

This clone was observed a handful of times. J is TRBJ1-1 and V is TRBV18; a weak D match, TRBD1 (6 bases). The CDR3 contains 14 residues. Looked up from germline, CDR1 is KGHSH and CDR2 is LQKENI. Trimming left V 5 bases short and J 1 base short, with 11 bases between. The CDR3 sequence: CASSRRTENTEAFF. DNA of the CDR3: TGTGCCAGCTCAAGACGGACAGAGAACACTGAAGCTTTCTTT.

The chain couples TRBV30 to TRBJ1-2; D is possibly TRBD1 (6 bases). V shed 2 bases and J shed 4 bases, with 14 bases lying between them. CDR3 size: 14 residues. Germline loops: CDR1 GTSNPN, CDR2 SVGIG (reference sequence). CDR3 residues: CAWSFQGLGYGYTF. The CDR3 DNA sequence: TGTGCCTGGAGTTTCCAGGGGCTTGGCTATGGCTACACCTTC.

The genes are TRBV5-6 and TRBJ1-5, with D perhaps TRBD1 (5 bases). Germline CDR1 reads SGHDT; CDR2 reads YYEEEE. V dropped 2 bases and J dropped 7 bases, with 13 bases sitting between them. CDR3 length: 14 amino acids. CDR3 protein: CASSLGRDQQPQHF. The CDR3 coding sequence is TGTGCCAGCAGCTTAGGCAGGGATCAACAGCCCCAGCATTTT.

The rearrangement joins TRBV5-1 to TRBJ1-5, with 8 bases fitting TRBD1. Germline values: CDR1 SGHRS, CDR2 YFSETQ. The CDR3 runs to 15 residues. Germline trimming cut 0 bases from V and 6 bases from J; bases unmatched to any gene: 5. The CDR3, as DNA: TGCGCCAGCAGCTTGGATGGACAGGGAGGTCAGCCCCAGCATTTT. Translating it yields CASSLDGQGGQPQHF.

This chain uses TRBV27 with TRBJ2-1, with 11 bases that match TRBD2. Germline V lookup: CDR1 MNHEY, CDR2 SMNVEV (reference sequence). The CDR3 is made up of 18 amino acids. V was pared by 1 base and J by 4 bases, with 9 bases of the junction left unmatched. The CDR3 DNA sequence: TGTGCCAGCAGTTTATGGAATCTAGCGGGAGGTGGATACAATGAGCAGTTCTTC. Amino acids: CASSLWNLAGGGYNEQFF.

V gene TRBV6-5 combines with J gene TRBJ1-5, with D possibly being TRBD1 (5 bases). There are 14 residues in the CDR3. CDR1 is MNHEY, CDR2 SVGAGI, per germline. Trimming left V 11 bases short and J 4 bases short, with 18 bases between. The CDR3 reads CAVGAGHRNQPQHF. The DNA of the CDR3 is TGTGCCGTAGGGGCTGGTCATAGGAATCAGCCCCAGCATTTT.

The chain has TRBV29-1 and TRBJ1-1; D gene unclear. V dropped 4 bases and J dropped 5 bases, with 11 bases sitting between them. CDR1 and CDR2 from the germline V gene are SQVTM and ANQGSEA. The CDR3 spans 12 residues. The CDR3 loop is CSVASVGTEAFF. As DNA, the CDR3 is TGCAGCGTTGCTTCGGTAGGGACTGAAGCTTTCTTT.